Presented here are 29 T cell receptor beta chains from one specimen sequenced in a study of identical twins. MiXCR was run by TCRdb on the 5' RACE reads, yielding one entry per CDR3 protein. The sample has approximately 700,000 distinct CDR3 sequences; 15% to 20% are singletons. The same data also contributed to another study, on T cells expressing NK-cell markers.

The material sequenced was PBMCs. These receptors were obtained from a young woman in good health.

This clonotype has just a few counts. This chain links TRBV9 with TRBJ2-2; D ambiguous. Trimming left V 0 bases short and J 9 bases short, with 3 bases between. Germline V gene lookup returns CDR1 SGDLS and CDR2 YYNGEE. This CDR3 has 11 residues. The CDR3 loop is CASSVGWELFF. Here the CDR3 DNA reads TGTGCCAGCAGCGTAGGTTGGGAGCTGTTTTTT. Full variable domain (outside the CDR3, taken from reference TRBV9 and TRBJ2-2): DSGVTQTPKHLITATGQRVTLRCSPRSGDLSVYWYQQSLDQGLQFLIQYYNGEERAKGNILERFSAQQFPDLHSELNLSSLELGDSALYFCASSVGWELFFGEGSRLTVL.

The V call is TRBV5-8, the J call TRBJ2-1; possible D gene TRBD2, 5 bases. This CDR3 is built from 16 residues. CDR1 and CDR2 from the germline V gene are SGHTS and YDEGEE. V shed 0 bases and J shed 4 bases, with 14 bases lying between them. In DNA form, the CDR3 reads TGTGCCAGCAGCTTGGTACGAGGGTTTTGGTACAATGAGCAGTTCTTC. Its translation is CASSLVRGFWYNEQFF.

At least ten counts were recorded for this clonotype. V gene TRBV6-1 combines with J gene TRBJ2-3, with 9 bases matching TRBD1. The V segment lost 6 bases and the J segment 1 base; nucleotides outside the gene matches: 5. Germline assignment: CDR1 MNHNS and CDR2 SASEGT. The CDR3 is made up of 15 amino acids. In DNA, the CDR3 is TGTGCCAGCAGCCTCCGGGACAGGGGCACAGATACGCAGTATTTT. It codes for CASSLRDRGTDTQYF.

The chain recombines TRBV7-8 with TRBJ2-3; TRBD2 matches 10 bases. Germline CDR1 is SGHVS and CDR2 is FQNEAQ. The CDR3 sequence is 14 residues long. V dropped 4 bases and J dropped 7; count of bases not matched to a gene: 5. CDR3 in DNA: TGTGCCAGCAGCTCAGCGGGGGGGCTGAATACGCAGTATTTT. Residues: CASSSAGGLNTQYF.

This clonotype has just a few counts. This CDR3 reads CASSVTGSQETQYF. In nucleotides, the CDR3 is TGTGCCAGTAGTGTTACAGGGTCACAAGAGACCCAGTACTTC. The chain combines TRBV19 with TRBJ2-5; a possible D gene is TRBD1 (6 bases). CDR1 and CDR2 from the germline V gene are LNHDA and SQIVND (reference sequence). V lost 5 bases and J 2 bases, leaving 12 bases between the germline ends. CDR3 length: 14 residues.

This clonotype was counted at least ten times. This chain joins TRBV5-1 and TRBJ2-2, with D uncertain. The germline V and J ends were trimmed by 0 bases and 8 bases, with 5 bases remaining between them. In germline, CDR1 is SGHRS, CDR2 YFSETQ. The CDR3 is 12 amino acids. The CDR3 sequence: CASSLVGGELFF. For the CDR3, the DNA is TGCGCCAGCAGCTTGGTCGGAGGGGAGCTGTTTTTT.

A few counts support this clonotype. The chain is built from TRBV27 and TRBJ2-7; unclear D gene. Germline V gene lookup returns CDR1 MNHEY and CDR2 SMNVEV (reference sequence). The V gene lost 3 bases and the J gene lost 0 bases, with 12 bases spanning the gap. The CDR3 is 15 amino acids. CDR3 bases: TGTGCCAGCAGTTTTAACTTCCTGGGCTCCTACGAGCAGTACTTC. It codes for CASSFNFLGSYEQYF.

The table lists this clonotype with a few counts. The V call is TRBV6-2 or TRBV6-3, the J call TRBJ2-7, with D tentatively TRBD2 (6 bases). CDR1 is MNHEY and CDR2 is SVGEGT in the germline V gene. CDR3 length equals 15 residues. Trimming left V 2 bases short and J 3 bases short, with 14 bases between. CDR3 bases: TGTGCCAGCAGTTACCTGTGGGAGGCCGTCTACGAGCAGTACTTC. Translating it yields CASSYLWEAVYEQYF.

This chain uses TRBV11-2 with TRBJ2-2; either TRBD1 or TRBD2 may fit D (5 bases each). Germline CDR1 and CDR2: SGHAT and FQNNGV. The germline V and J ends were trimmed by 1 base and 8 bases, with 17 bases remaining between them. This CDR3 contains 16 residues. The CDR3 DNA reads TGTGCCAGCAGCTTAGCGGGACGGGGTTCCGCTGGGGAGCTGTTTTTT. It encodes CASSLAGRGSAGELFF.

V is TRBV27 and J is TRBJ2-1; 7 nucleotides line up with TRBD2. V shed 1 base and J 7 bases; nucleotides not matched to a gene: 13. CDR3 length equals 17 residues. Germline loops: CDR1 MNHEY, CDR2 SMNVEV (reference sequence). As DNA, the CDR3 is TGTGCCAGCAGTTTATTAGGGAGGGACTCGAGAAATAATGAGCAGTTCTTC. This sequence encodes CASSLLGRDSRNNEQFF.

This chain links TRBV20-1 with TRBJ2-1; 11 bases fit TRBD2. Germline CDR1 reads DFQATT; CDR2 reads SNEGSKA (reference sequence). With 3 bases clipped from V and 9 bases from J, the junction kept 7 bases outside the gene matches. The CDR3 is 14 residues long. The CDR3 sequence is CSASYLAGGSEQFF. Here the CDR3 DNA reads TGCAGTGCTAGTTACCTAGCGGGGGGTTCTGAGCAGTTCTTC.

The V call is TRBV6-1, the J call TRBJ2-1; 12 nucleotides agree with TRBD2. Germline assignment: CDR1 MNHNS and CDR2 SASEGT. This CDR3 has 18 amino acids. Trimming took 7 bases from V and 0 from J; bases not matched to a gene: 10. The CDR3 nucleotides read TGTGCCAGCATCCGACTAGCGGGAGTGGGGGTCTCCTACAATGAGCAGTTCTTC. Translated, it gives CASIRLAGVGVSYNEQFF.

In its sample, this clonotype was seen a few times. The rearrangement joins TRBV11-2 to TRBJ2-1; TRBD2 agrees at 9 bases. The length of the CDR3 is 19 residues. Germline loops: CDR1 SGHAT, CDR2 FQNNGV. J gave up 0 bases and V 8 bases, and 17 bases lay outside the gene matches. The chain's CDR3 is CASRTGGGRASRSYNEQFF. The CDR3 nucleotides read TGTGCCAGCCGCACTGGGGGCGGGAGGGCTTCTCGCTCCTACAATGAGCAGTTCTTC.

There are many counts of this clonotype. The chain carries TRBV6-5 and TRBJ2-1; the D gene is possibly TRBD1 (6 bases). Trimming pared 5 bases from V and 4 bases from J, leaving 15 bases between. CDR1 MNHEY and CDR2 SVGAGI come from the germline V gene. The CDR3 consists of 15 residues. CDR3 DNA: TGTGCCAGCAGTCCCTACCGAGGGGGATACAATGAGCAGTTCTTC. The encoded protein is CASSPYRGGYNEQFF.

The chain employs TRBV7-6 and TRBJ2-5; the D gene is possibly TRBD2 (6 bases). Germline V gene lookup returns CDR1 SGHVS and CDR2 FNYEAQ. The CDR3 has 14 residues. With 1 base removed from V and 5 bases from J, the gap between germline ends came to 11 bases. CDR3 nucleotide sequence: TGTGCCAGCAGCTTAGGTTGGGCGGGGGAGACCCAGTACTTC. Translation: CASSLGWAGETQYF.

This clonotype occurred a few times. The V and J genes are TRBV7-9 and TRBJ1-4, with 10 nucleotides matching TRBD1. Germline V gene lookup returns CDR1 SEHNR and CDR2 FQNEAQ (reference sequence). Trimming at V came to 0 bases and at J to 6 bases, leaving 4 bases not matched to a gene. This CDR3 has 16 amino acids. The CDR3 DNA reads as TGTGCCAGCAGCTTAGCCGACAGGGGGCTATATGAAAAACTGTTTTTT. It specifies CASSLADRGLYEKLFF. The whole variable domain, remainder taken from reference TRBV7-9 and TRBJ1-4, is DTGVSQNPRHKITKRGQNVTFRCDPISEHNRLYWYRQTLGQGPEFLTYFQNEAQLEKSRLLSDRFSAERPKGSFSTLEIQRTEQGDSAMYLCASSLADRGLYEKLFFGSGTQLSVL.

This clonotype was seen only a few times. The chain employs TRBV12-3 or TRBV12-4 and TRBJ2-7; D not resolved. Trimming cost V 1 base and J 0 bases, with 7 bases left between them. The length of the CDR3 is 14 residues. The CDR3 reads CASSLDQSSYEQYF. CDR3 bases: TGTGCCAGCAGTTTAGACCAGAGCTCCTACGAGCAGTACTTC.

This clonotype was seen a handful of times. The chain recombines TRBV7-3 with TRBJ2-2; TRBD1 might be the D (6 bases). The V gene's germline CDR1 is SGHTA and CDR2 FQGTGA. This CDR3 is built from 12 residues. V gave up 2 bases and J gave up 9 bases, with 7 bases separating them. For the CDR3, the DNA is TGTGCCAGCAGCTTAGGGGGCTGGGAGCTGTTTTTT. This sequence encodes CASSLGGWELFF.

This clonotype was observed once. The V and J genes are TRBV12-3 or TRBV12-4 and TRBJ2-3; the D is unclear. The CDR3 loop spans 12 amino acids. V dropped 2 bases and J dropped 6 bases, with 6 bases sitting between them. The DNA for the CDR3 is TGTGCCAGCAGTTTAACGGATGATACGCAGTATTTT. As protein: CASSLTDDTQYF.

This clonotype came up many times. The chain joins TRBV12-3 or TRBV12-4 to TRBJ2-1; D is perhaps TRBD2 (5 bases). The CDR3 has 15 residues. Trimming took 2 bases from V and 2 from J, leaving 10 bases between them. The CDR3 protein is CASSLSGGPYNEQFF. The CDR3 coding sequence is TGTGCCAGCAGTTTATCCGGAGGCCCCTACAATGAGCAGTTCTTC.

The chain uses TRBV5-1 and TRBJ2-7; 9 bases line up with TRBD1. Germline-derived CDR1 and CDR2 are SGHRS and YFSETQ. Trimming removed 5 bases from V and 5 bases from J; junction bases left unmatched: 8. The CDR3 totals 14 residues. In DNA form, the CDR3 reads TGCGCCAGCAGTCCGGACAGGGGAGACCACGAGCAGTACTTC. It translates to CASSPDRGDHEQYF.

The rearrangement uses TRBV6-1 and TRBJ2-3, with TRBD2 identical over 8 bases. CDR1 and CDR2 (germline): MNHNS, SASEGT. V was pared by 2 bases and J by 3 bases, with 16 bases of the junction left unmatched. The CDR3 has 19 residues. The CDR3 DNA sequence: TGTGCCAGCAGTGAATTTAGGACGGATGGGACTAGTGGTACAGATACGCAGTATTTT. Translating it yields CASSEFRTDGTSGTDTQYF.

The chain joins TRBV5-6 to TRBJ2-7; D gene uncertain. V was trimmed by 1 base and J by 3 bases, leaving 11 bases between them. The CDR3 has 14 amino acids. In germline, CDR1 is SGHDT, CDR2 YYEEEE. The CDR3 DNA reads TGTGCCAGCAGCTTGACCCCAGGTCGCTACGAGCAGTACTTC. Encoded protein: CASSLTPGRYEQYF.

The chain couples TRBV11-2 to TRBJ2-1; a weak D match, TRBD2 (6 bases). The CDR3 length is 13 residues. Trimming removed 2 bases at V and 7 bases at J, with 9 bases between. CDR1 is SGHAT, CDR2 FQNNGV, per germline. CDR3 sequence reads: CASSLYGGNEQFF. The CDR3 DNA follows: TGTGCCAGCAGCTTATATGGGGGGAATGAGCAGTTCTTC.

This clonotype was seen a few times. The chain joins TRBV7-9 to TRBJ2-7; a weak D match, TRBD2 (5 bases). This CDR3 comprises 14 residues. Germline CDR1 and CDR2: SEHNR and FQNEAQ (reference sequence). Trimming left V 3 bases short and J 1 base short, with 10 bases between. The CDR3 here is CASSLMERSYEQYF. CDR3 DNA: TGTGCCAGCAGCTTGATGGAGCGGTCCTACGAGCAGTACTTC.

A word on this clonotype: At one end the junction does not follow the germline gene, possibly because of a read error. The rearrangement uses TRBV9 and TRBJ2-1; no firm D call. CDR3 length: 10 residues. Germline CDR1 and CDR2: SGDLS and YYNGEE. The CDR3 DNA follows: TGTGCCAGCAGCCTCCTAGAGCCGTTCTTC. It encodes CASSLLEPFF. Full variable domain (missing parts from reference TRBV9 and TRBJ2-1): DSGVTQTPKHLITATGQRVTLRCSPRSGDLSVYWYQQSLDQGLQFLIQYYNGEERAKGNILERFSAQQFPDLHSELNLSSLELGDSALYFCASSLLEPFFGPGTRLTVL.

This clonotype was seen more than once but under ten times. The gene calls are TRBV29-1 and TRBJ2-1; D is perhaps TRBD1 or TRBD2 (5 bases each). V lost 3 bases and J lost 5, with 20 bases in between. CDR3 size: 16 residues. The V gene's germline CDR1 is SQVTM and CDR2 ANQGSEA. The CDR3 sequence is CSVELQGTKTHNEQFF. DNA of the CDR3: TGCAGCGTTGAGCTTCAAGGGACCAAAACTCACAATGAGCAGTTCTTC.

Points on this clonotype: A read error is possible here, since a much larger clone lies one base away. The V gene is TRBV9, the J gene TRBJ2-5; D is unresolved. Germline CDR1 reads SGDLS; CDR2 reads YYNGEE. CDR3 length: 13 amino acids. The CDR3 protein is CASSPTPQGTQYF. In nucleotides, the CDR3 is TGTGCCAGCAGCCCGACGCCACAAGGGACCCAGTACTTC.

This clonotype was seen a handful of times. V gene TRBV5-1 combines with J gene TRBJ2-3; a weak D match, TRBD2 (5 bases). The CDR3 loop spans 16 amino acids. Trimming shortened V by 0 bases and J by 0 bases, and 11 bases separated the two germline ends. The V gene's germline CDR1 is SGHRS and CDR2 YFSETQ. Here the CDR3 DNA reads TGCGCCAGCAGCTTGGCGGGGTCCTCTAGCACAGATACGCAGTATTTT. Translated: CASSLAGSSSTDTQYF.